One sample yielded the 4 T cell receptor beta chains listed below, sequenced in a study of T cells in Graves' hyperthyroidism and ophthalmopathy (dated by TCRdb to between 2019 and 2020). Library generation was performed with multiplex PCR. TCRdb names Illumina HiSeq 2000 as the instrument used. The TCR beta CDR3 regions were amplified from the RNA transcripts. The TCR CDR3 was subjected to a first round of RT-PCR using the HTBI primer set and the Qiagen OneStep RT-PCR kit. Using fastp trimming at Q25 and MiXCR clonotype assembly, TCRdb reanalyzed the public sequencing data and kept in-frame beta chains. Here each entry gathers all rows of one CDR3 protein and keeps the most common genes and DNA. In all, the sample holds 370,000 or so distinct CDR3 sequences, and approximately 25% of those were seen once. 73% of the sample is held by the ten biggest clonotypes. Sequenced material: blood. All receptors come from a man aged 50 or older with Graves' hyperthyroidism.

The rearrangement links TRBV13 to TRBJ2-3; D unresolved. The germline gives CDR1 PRHDT, CDR2 FYEKMQ (reference sequence). There are 14 residues in the CDR3. V lost 5 bases and J lost 5, with 14 bases in between. CDR3 DNA: TGTGCCAGCAGCCCAGAGACTGGCAAAGATACGCAGTATTTT. Encoded protein: CASSPETGKDTQYF.

The V and J genes are TRBV5-1 and TRBJ2-3, with D possibly matching TRBD2 (6 bases). The CDR3 runs to 15 residues. V shed 0 bases and J shed 1 base, with 9 bases lying between them. CDR1 and CDR2 (germline): SGHRS, YFSETQ. CDR3 region: CASSLVSGGTDTQYF. The DNA for the CDR3 is TGCGCCAGCAGCTTGGTATCGGGAGGCACAGATACGCAGTATTTT.

This clonotype has only a few counts. The chain is built from TRBV19 and TRBJ2-2, with 8 nucleotides matching TRBD1. The germline V gene encodes CDR1 LNHDA and CDR2 SQIVND (reference sequence). This CDR3 has 15 amino acids. V shed 5 bases and J 6 bases; nucleotides not matched to a gene: 8. CDR3 in amino acids: CASSAATGGAGELFF. As DNA, the CDR3 is TGTGCCAGTAGTGCCGCCACAGGGGGTGCCGGGGAGCTGTTTTTT.

The V gene is TRBV6-1, the J gene TRBJ2-7, with 7 positions matching TRBD2. Germline V CDR1 and CDR2: MNHNS, SASEGT. With V trimmed by 3 bases and J by 4 bases, 9 bases remained unmatched. This CDR3 is 15 amino acids long. DNA of the CDR3: TGTGCCAGCAGTGACTTTACGGGAGGCGGTTACGAGCAGTACTTC. Translation: CASSDFTGGGYEQYF.